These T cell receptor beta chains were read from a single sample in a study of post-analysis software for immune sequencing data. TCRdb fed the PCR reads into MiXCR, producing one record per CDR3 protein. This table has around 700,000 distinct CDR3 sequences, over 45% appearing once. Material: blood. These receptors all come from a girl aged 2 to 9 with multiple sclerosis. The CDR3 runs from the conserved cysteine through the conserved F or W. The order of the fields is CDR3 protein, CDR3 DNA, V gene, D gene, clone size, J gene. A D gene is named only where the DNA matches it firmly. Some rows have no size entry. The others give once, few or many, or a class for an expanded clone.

cdr3_aa: CATSTQGSYEQYF; cdr3_nt: TGTGCCACCAGCACTCAGGGGTCCTACGAGCAGTACTTC; v_call: TRBV15; d_call: NA; clone_size: few; j_call: TRBJ2-7
cdr3_aa: CASSPNPEREQYF; cdr3_nt: TGTGCCAGCAGCCCCAACCCCGAAAGGGAGCAGTACTTC; v_call: TRBV11-2; d_call: NA; clone_size: few; j_call: TRBJ2-7
cdr3_aa: CASSEGKGEYNERFF; cdr3_nt: TGCGCCAGCAGTGAGGGAAAAGGGGAATACAATGAGCGGTTCTTC; v_call: TRBV10-1; d_call: NA; clone_size: NA; j_call: TRBJ2-1
cdr3_aa: CASSLRRAEAFF; cdr3_nt: TGTGCCAGCAGTTTGAGACGTGCTGAAGCTTTCTTT; v_call: TRBV12-3/TRBV12-4; d_call: NA; clone_size: NA; j_call: TRBJ1-1
cdr3_aa: CSVGKRGSSYEQYF; cdr3_nt: TGCAGCGTTGGTAAGCGGGGAAGCTCCTACGAGCAGTACTTC; v_call: TRBV29-1; d_call: TRBD2; clone_size: few; j_call: TRBJ2-7
cdr3_aa: CSVETVLNYGYTF; cdr3_nt: TGCAGCGTTGAGACAGTTCTCAACTATGGCTACACCTTC; v_call: TRBV29-1; d_call: NA; clone_size: few; j_call: TRBJ1-2
cdr3_aa: CASSPRDRIEKLFF; cdr3_nt: TGTGCCAGCAGCCCCCGGGACAGGATAGAAAAACTGTTTTTT; v_call: TRBV3-1; d_call: TRBD1; clone_size: NA; j_call: TRBJ1-4
cdr3_aa: CASSLDNWNYEQYF; cdr3_nt: TGTGCCAGCAGCTTGGACAACTGGAATTACGAGCAGTACTTC; v_call: TRBV5-5; d_call: NA; clone_size: NA; j_call: TRBJ2-7
cdr3_aa: CSATMTGLHGYTF; cdr3_nt: TGCAGCGCAACCATGACAGGGCTTCATGGCTACACCTTC; v_call: TRBV29-1; d_call: TRBD1; clone_size: few; j_call: TRBJ1-2
cdr3_aa: CASSLGQAMGQPQHF; cdr3_nt: TGTGCCAGCAGCTTAGGACAGGCCATGGGACAGCCCCAGCATTTT; v_call: TRBV7-2; d_call: NA; clone_size: NA; j_call: TRBJ1-5
cdr3_aa: CASSFPEEAEQFF; cdr3_nt: TGTGCCAGCAGCTTCCCCGAGGAGGCTGAGCAGTTCTTC; v_call: TRBV7-2; d_call: NA; clone_size: NA; j_call: TRBJ2-1
cdr3_aa: CASSYRGQSYEQYF; cdr3_nt: TGTGCCAGCAGTTACCGGGGACAGAGCTACGAGCAGTACTTC; v_call: TRBV6-2/TRBV6-3; d_call: TRBD1; clone_size: once; j_call: TRBJ2-7
cdr3_aa: CATSESISGAPYGYTF; cdr3_nt: TGTGCCACCAGTGAGTCGATATCAGGGGCCCCCTATGGCTACACCTTC; v_call: TRBV10-3; d_call: NA; clone_size: NA; j_call: TRBJ1-2
cdr3_aa: CSAVGLAGIPDARYF; cdr3_nt: TGCAGTGCTGTGGGACTAGCGGGAATACCAGATGCGCGGTATTTT; v_call: TRBV20-1; d_call: TRBD2; clone_size: NA; j_call: TRBJ2-3
cdr3_aa: CSARTSGSPGSTDTQYF; cdr3_nt: TGCAGTGCCAGGACTAGCGGGAGTCCAGGCAGCACAGATACGCAGTATTTT; v_call: TRBV20-1; d_call: TRBD2; clone_size: once; j_call: TRBJ2-3
cdr3_aa: CATSRRTGVQETQYF; cdr3_nt: TGTGCCACCAGCAGACGTACAGGGGTTCAAGAGACCCAGTACTTC; v_call: TRBV15; d_call: TRBD1; clone_size: NA; j_call: TRBJ2-5
cdr3_aa: CASSGGTSGPYNEQFF; cdr3_nt: TGCGCCAGCAGTGGAGGAACTAGCGGCCCCTACAATGAGCAGTTCTTC; v_call: TRBV10-1; d_call: TRBD2; clone_size: few; j_call: TRBJ2-1
cdr3_aa: CASSADGHSGNTIYF; cdr3_nt: TGTGCCAGCAGCGCGGACGGCCACTCTGGAAACACCATATATTTT; v_call: TRBV12-3/TRBV12-4; d_call: NA; clone_size: NA; j_call: TRBJ1-3
cdr3_aa: CASSGRNHRENTEAFF; cdr3_nt: TGTGCCAGCAGCGGCAGGAACCACAGGGAGAACACTGAAGCTTTCTTT; v_call: TRBV9; d_call: NA; clone_size: few; j_call: TRBJ1-1
cdr3_aa: CSASKGREQFF; cdr3_nt: TGCAGTGCTAGCAAGGGTCGCGAGCAGTTCTTC; v_call: TRBV20-1; d_call: NA; clone_size: few; j_call: TRBJ2-1
cdr3_aa: CASSLSRGGNIQYF; cdr3_nt: TGTGCCAGCAGCTTAAGTAGGGGAGGGAACATTCAGTACTTC; v_call: TRBV7-2; d_call: TRBD2; clone_size: few; j_call: TRBJ2-4
cdr3_aa: CASAPSIGRGTYEQYF; cdr3_nt: TGTGCCAGCGCCCCGTCAATAGGCAGGGGCACCTACGAGCAGTACTTC; v_call: TRBV12-3/TRBV12-4; d_call: NA; clone_size: few; j_call: TRBJ2-7
cdr3_aa: CASSLDGQYTDTQYF; cdr3_nt: TGTGCCAGCAGCTTAGACGGGCAGTACACAGATACGCAGTATTTT; v_call: TRBV7-2; d_call: NA; clone_size: few; j_call: TRBJ2-3
cdr3_aa: CASSLASAGGYNGQFF; cdr3_nt: TGTGCCAGCAGCTTAGCGTCAGCGGGAGGGTATAATGGGCAGTTCTTC; v_call: TRBV7-2; d_call: TRBD2; clone_size: NA; j_call: TRBJ2-1
cdr3_aa: CSASSPWTSGRSSEQFF; cdr3_nt: TGCAGTGCTAGCTCCCCGTGGACTAGCGGGAGGTCGAGTGAGCAGTTCTTC; v_call: TRBV20-1; d_call: TRBD2; clone_size: NA; j_call: TRBJ2-1
cdr3_aa: CASSLEREYDEQFF; cdr3_nt: TGCGCCAGCAGCTTGGAGCGGGAGTACGATGAGCAGTTCTTC; v_call: TRBV5-1; d_call: TRBD2; clone_size: NA; j_call: TRBJ2-1
cdr3_aa: CASSDGTENSNQPQHF; cdr3_nt: TGTGCCAGCAGTGATGGGACTGAGAATAGCAATCAGCCCCAGCATTTT; v_call: TRBV2; d_call: NA; clone_size: NA; j_call: TRBJ1-5
cdr3_aa: CASNSGGSYNEQFF; cdr3_nt: TGTGCCAGCAACTCCGGCGGGAGCTACAATGAGCAGTTCTTC; v_call: TRBV27; d_call: TRBD2; clone_size: few; j_call: TRBJ2-1
cdr3_aa: CSAARDRYQETQYF; cdr3_nt: TGCAGTGCCGCTAGGGACAGATACCAAGAGACCCAGTACTTC; v_call: TRBV20-1; d_call: TRBD1; clone_size: NA; j_call: TRBJ2-5
cdr3_aa: CATSGTPGRETQYF; cdr3_nt: TGTGCCACCAGCGGGACCCCCGGCAGGGAGACCCAGTACTTC; v_call: TRBV7-9; d_call: TRBD2; clone_size: NA; j_call: TRBJ2-5
cdr3_aa: CASSNRSGSGKNIQYF; cdr3_nt: TGTGCCAGCAGCAACCGCTCGGGGAGCGGCAAAAACATTCAGTACTTC; v_call: TRBV6-5; d_call: NA; clone_size: few; j_call: TRBJ2-4
cdr3_aa: CASSPVAGETQYF; cdr3_nt: TGTGCCAGCAGCCCTGTGGCAGGGGAAACCCAGTACTTC; v_call: TRBV7-2; d_call: NA; clone_size: few; j_call: TRBJ2-5
cdr3_aa: CSVAETSGNEQFF; cdr3_nt: TGCAGCGTCGCTGAGACTAGTGGAAATGAGCAGTTCTTC; v_call: TRBV29-1; d_call: NA; clone_size: NA; j_call: TRBJ2-1
cdr3_aa: CSVEMVQGGYGYTF; cdr3_nt: TGCAGCGTTGAGATGGTCCAGGGGGGCTATGGCTACACCTTC; v_call: TRBV29-1; d_call: TRBD1; clone_size: NA; j_call: TRBJ1-2
cdr3_aa: CASSRGGLAGVVNEQFF; cdr3_nt: TGTGCCAGCAGCCGAGGGGGACTAGCGGGAGTCGTAAATGAGCAGTTCTTC; v_call: TRBV7-9; d_call: TRBD2; clone_size: few; j_call: TRBJ2-1
cdr3_aa: CSARDATPGNEQFF; cdr3_nt: TGCAGTGCTAGAGATGCCACCCCCGGAAATGAGCAGTTCTTC; v_call: TRBV20-1; d_call: NA; clone_size: NA; j_call: TRBJ2-1
cdr3_aa: CASRQQETGGYTF; cdr3_nt: TGTGCCAGCAGGCAACAGGAAACCGGGGGCTACACCTTC; v_call: TRBV12-3/TRBV12-4; d_call: NA; clone_size: NA; j_call: TRBJ1-2
cdr3_aa: CSAEAGTGGTTSTDTQYF; cdr3_nt: TGCAGTGCTGAAGCAGGGACAGGGGGAACTACTAGCACAGATACGCAGTATTTT; v_call: TRBV20-1; d_call: TRBD1; clone_size: NA; j_call: TRBJ2-3
cdr3_aa: CASSLPRAYNEQFF; cdr3_nt: TGTGCCAGCAGTTTACCGCGGGCATACAATGAGCAGTTCTTC; v_call: TRBV28; d_call: NA; clone_size: few; j_call: TRBJ2-1
cdr3_aa: CASSTRDREILNTGELFF; cdr3_nt: TGTGCCAGCAGCACCCGGGACAGGGAGATACTGAACACCGGGGAGCTGTTTTTT; v_call: TRBV21-1; d_call: NA; clone_size: NA; j_call: TRBJ2-2
cdr3_aa: CASSYLAGGPNEQFF; cdr3_nt: TGTGCCAGCAGTTACTTAGCGGGGGGGCCCAATGAGCAGTTCTTC; v_call: TRBV6-6; d_call: TRBD2; clone_size: few; j_call: TRBJ2-1
cdr3_aa: CASSLLGLDIEQYF; cdr3_nt: TGTGCCAGCAGTTTATTGGGACTAGATATCGAGCAGTACTTC; v_call: TRBV12-3/TRBV12-4; d_call: TRBD2; clone_size: NA; j_call: TRBJ2-7
cdr3_aa: CSARGREGLAGRGTQYF; cdr3_nt: TGCAGTGCTAGAGGTAGAGAAGGACTAGCCGGCAGGGGGACCCAGTACTTC; v_call: TRBV20-1; d_call: TRBD2; clone_size: NA; j_call: TRBJ2-5